This T cell receptor beta chain was retrieved from a study of blood T cell repertoires in COVID-19. The repertoire was sequenced with immunoSEQ multiplex PCR; TCRdb's copy has only in-frame clones and lacks some. The data hold approximately 350,000 clones, with more than 70% observed a single time. This CDR3 has 17 residues. V was trimmed by 3 bases and J by 3 bases, leaving 16 bases between them. CDR1 is SGHNT and CDR2 is YYREEE in the germline V gene (reference sequence). The TCR was taken from a middle-aged man with acute or convalescent COVID-19. The chain joins TRBV5-4 to TRBJ2-6, with a possible D match to TRBD2 (7 bases). The sample taken for sequencing was peripheral blood. The CDR3 region is CASSSDSGGRGANVLTF. For the CDR3, the DNA is TGTGCCAGCAGCTCCGACTCCGGGGGGCGTGGGGCCAACGTCCTGACTTTC.